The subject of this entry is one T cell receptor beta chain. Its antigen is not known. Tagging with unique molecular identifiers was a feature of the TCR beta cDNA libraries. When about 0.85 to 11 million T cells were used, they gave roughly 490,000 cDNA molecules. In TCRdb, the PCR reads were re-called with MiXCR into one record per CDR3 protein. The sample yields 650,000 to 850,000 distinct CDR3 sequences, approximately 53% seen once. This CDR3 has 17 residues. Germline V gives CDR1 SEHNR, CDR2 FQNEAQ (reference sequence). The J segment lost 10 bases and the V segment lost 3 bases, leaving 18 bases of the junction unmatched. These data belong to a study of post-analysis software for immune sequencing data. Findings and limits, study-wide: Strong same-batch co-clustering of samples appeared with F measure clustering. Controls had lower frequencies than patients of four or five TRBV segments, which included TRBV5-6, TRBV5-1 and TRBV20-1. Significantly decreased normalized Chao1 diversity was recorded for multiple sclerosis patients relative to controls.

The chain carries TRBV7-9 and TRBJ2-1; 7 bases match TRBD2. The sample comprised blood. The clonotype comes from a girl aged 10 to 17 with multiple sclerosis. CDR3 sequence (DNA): TGTGCCAGCAGCTTCCGTAGTTTTGGGGAGGGCCGTGACGAGCAGTTCTTC. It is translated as CASSFRSFGEGRDEQFF.